This T cell receptor (beta chain) was profiled in a study of blood T cell repertoires in COVID-19. Study details: The origin of the acute and convalescent COVID-19 samples was the United States, Italy and Spain.

Generated by immunoSEQ multiplex PCR, the TCRdb table keeps only in-frame clones and is missing some. This sample has a few hundred thousand clones, with more than 85% found just once. This CDR3 comprises 14 residues. Unmatched junction bases numbered 7, after V lost 4 bases and J lost 6 bases. Germline V gives CDR1 LGHDT, CDR2 YNNKEL (reference sequence). Sequenced material: peripheral blood. The source is a man younger than 45 with acute or convalescent COVID-19. V is TRBV3-1 (or the pseudogene TRBV3-2) and J is TRBJ2-7; TRBD2 matches at 9 bases. The DNA of the CDR3 is TGTGCCAGCAGCCTTCCAGGGACTAGCCCCGAGCAGTACTTC. Residues: CASSLPGTSPEQYF.